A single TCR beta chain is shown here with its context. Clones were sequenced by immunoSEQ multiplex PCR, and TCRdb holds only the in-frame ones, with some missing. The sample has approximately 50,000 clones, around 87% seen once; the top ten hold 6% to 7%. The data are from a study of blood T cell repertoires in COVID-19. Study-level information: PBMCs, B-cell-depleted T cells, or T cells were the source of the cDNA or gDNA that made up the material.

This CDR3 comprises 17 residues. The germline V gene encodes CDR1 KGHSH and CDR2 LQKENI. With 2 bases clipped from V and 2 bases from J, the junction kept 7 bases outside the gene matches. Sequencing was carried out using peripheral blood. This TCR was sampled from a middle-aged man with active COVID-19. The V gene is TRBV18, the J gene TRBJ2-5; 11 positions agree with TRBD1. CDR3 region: CASSPTIGTGGQETQYF. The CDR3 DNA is TGTGCCAGCTCACCAACGATCGGGACAGGGGGACAAGAGACCCAGTACTTC.